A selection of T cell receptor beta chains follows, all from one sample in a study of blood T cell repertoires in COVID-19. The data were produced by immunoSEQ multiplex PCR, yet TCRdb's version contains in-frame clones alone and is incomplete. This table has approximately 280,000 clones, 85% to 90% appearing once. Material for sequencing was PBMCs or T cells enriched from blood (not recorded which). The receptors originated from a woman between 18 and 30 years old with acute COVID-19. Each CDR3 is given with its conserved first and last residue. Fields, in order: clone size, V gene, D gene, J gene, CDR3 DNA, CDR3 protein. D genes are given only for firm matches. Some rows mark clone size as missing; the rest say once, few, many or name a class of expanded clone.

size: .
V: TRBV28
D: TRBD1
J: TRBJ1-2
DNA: TGTGCCAGCAGTTTAGGGACAGGGTTTCGGTTTAACTATGGCTACACCTTC
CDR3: CASSLGTGFRFNYGYTF

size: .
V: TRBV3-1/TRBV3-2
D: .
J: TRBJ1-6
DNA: TGTGCCAGCGCGGGGTTAGGATCACCCCTCCACTTT
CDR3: CASAGLGSPLHF

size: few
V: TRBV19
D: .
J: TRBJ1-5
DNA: TGTGCCAGTAGTATGCTACATCAGCCCCAGCATTTT
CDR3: CASSMLHQPQHF

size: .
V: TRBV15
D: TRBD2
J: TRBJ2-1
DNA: TGTGCCACCAGCAGGGGGCGAGGAGCGGGAGAATACAATGAGCAGTTCTTC
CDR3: CATSRGRGAGEYNEQFF

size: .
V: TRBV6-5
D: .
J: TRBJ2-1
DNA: TGTGCCAGCAGTCCGAGGGCCTACAATGAGCAGTTCTTC
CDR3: CASSPRAYNEQFF

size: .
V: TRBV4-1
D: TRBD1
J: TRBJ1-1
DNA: TGCGCCAGCAGCCAAGAGGACAGGCTAAACACTGAAGCTTTCTTT
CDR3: CASSQEDRLNTEAFF

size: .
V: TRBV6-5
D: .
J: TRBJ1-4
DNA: TGTGCCAGCAGTTACACGACAGGTTTAAATGAAAAACTGTTTTTT
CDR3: CASSYTTGLNEKLFF

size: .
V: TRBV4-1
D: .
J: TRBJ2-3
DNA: TGCGCCAGCAGCCCGAGCGGGCACCAGACAGATACGCAGTATTTT
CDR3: CASSPSGHQTDTQYF

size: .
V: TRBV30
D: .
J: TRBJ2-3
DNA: TGTGCCTGGAGAAGCACCGTAGCGGATACGCAGTATTTT
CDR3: CAWRSTVADTQYF

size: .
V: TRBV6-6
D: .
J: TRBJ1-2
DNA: TGTGCCAGCAGCCAGGGACTCCCCTATGGCTACACCTTC
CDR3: CASSQGLPYGYTF

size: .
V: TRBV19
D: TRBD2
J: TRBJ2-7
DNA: TGTGCCAGTAGTATTTCTAGCGGGGTTAACTACGAGCAGTACTTC
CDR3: CASSISSGVNYEQYF

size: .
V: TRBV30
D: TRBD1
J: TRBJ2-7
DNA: TGTGCCTGCCGACAGGGGTTCTACGAGCAGTACTTC
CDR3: CACRQGFYEQYF

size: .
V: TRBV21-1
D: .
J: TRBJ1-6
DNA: TGTGCCAGCACCCAGCAACCCGGGACAGGGGGCGGAAATTCACCCCTCCACTTT
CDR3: CASTQQPGTGGGNSPLHF

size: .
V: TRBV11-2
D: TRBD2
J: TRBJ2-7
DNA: TGTGCCAGCAGCTTTAGCATCGGGCTAGCGGGAGCCGAGCAGTACTTC
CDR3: CASSFSIGLAGAEQYF

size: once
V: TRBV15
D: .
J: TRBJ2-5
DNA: TGTGCCACCAGCAGAGATAGGGCCGGGACACAAGAGACCCAGTACTTC
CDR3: CATSRDRAGTQETQYF

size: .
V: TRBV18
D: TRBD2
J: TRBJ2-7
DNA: TGTGCCAGCTCACTCGGGGGGGCTAGCGGGAGTGCGGGCGAGCAGTACTTC
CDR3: CASSLGGASGSAGEQYF

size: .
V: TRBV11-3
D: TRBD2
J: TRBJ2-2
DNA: TGTGCCAGCAGCTTAGTTGGGTCGTTTGGGACTAGTGCGAACACCGGGGAGCTGTTTTTT
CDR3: CASSLVGSFGTSANTGELFF

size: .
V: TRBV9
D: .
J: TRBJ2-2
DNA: TGTGCCAGCAGCAATCAGGTCCGGGAAGCGAACACCGGGGAGCTGTTTTTT
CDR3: CASSNQVREANTGELFF

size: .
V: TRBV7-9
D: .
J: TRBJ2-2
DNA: TGTGCCAGCAGTAGGGAGTTGGGCACCGGGGAGCTGTTTTTT
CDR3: CASSRELGTGELFF

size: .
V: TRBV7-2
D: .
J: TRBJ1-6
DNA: TGTGCCAGCAGCTTATCGGGGATGACCCGTAATTCACCCCTCCACTTT
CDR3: CASSLSGMTRNSPLHF